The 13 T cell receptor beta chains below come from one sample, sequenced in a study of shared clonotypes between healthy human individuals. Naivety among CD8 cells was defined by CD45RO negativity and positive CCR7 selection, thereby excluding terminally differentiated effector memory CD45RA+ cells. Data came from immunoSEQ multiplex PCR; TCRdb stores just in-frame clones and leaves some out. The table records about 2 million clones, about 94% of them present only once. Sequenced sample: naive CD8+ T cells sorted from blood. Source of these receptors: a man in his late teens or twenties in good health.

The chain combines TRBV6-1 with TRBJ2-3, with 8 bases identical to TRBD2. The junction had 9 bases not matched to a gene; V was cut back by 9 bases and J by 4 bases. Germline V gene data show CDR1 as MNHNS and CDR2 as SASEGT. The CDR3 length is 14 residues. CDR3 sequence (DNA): TGTGCCAGTTACGGGAGGGGAAGGGCAGATACGCAGTATTTT. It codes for CASYGRGRADTQYF.

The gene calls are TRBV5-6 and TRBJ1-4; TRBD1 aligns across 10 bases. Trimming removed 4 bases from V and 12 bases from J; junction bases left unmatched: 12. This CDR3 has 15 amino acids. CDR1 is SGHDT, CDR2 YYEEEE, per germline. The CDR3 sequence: CASSLPGQGDLELFF. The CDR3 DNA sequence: TGTGCCAGCAGCCTTCCCGGACAGGGGGATCTTGAACTGTTTTTT.

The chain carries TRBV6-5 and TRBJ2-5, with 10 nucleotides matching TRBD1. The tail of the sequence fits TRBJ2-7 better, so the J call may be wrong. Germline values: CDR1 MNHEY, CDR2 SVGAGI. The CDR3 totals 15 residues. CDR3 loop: CASSSRGTGEYEQYF. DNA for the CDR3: TGTGCCAGCAGTTCTCGGGGGACAGGGGAATACGAGCAGTACTTC.

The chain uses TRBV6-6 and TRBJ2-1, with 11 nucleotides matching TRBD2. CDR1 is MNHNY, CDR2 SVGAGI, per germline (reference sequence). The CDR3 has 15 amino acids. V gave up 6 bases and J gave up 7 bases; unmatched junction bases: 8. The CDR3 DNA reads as TGTGCCAGCAGCCTCTTAGCGGGAGGGCGGAATGAGCAGTTCTTC. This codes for CASSLLAGGRNEQFF.

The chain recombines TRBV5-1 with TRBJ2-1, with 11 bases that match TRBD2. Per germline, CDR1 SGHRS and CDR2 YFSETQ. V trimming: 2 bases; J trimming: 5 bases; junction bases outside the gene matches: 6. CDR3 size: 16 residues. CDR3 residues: CASSLPLGLADNEQFF. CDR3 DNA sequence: TGCGCCAGCAGCTTACCCTTGGGACTAGCGGACAATGAGCAGTTCTTC.

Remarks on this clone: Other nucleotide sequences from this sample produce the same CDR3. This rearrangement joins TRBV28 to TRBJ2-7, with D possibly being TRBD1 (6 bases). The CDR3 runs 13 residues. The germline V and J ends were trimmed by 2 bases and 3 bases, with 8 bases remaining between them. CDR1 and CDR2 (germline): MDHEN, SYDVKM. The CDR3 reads CASSLTRGYEQYF. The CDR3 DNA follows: TGTGCCAGCAGTTTAACCAGGGGCTACGAGCAGTACTTC.

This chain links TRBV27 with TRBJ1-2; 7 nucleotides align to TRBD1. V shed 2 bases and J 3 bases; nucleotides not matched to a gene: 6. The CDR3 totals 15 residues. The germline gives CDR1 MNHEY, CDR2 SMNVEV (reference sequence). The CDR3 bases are TGTGCCAGCAGTTTAATCCCAGGGGGAGACTATGGCTACACCTTC. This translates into CASSLIPGGDYGYTF.

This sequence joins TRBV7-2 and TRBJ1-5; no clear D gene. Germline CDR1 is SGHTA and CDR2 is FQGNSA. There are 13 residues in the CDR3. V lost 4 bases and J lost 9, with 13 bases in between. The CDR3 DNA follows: TGTGCCAGCAGCTCCCTCCCGGCGCGGCCCCAGCATTTT. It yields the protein CASSSLPARPQHF.

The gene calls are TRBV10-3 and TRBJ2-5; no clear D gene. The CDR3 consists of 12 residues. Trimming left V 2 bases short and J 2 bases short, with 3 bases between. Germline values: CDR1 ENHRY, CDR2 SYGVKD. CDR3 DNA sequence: TGTGCCATCAGTGAGCCGCAAGAGACCCAGTACTTC. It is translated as CAISEPQETQYF.

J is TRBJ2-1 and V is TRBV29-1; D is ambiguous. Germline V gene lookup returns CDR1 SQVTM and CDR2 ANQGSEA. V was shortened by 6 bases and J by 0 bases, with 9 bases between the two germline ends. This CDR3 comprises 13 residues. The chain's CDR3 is CSVRSSSYNEQFF. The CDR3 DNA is TGCAGCGTCCGGTCGAGCTCCTACAATGAGCAGTTCTTC.

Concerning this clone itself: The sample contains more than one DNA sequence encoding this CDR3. DNA of the CDR3: TGCAGCGTCACCGGGACAGGGACAGATACGCAGTATTTT. Amino acid sequence: CSVTGTGTDTQYF. The chain recombines TRBV29-1 with TRBJ2-3; 9 nucleotides agree with TRBD1. After removal of 6 bases from V and 3 bases from J, the junction contained 4 bases not matched to a gene. Germline V gives CDR1 SQVTM, CDR2 ANQGSEA. The CDR3 runs to 13 residues.

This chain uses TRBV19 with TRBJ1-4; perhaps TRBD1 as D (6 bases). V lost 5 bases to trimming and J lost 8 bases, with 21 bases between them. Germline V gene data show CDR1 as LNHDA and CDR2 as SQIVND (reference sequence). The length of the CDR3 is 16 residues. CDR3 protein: CASSFEGGAFDEKLFF. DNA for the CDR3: TGTGCCAGTAGTTTTGAGGGGGGCGCATTTGACGAAAAACTGTTTTTT.

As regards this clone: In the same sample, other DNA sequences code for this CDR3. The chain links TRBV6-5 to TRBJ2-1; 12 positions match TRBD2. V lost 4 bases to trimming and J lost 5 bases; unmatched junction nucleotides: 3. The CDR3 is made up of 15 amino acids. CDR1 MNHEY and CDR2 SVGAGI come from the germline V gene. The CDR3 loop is CASSSGLAGNNEQFF. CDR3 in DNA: TGTGCCAGCAGTTCCGGACTAGCGGGGAACAATGAGCAGTTCTTC.